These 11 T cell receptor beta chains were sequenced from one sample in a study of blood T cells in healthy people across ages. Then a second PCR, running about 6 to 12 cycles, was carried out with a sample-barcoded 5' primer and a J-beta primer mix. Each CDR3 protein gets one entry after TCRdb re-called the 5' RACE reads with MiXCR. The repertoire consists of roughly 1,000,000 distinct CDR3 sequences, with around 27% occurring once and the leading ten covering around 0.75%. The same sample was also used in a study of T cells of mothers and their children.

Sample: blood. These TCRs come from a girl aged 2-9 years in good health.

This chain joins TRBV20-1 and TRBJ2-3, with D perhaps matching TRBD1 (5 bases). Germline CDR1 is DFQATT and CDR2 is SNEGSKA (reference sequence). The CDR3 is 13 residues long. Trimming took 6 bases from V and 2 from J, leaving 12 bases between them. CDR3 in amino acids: CSASTGITDTQYF. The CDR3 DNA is TGCAGTGCCTCAACAGGAATCACAGATACGCAGTATTTT.

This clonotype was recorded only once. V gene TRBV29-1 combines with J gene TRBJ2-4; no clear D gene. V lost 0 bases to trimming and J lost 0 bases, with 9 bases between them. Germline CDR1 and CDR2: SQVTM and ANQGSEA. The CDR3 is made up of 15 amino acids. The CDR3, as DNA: TGCAGCGTTGAAGATCGGGCCGCAGCCAAAAACATTCAGTACTTC. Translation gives CSVEDRAAAKNIQYF. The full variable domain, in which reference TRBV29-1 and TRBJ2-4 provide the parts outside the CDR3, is SAVISQKPSRDICQRGTSLTIQCQVDSQVTMMFWYRQQPGQSLTLIATANQGSEATYESGFVIDKFPISRPNLTFSTLTVSNMSPEDSSIYLCSVEDRAAAKNIQYFGAGTRLSVL.

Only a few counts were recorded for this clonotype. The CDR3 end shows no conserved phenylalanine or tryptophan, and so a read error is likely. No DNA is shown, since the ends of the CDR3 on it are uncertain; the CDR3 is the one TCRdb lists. The CDR3 sequence is CASSYSKSSL. The J gene is TRBJ2-4, the V gene TRBV6-2 or TRBV6-3. Germline CDR1 is MNHEY and CDR2 is SVGEGT. The CDR3 is 10 residues long, ends included.

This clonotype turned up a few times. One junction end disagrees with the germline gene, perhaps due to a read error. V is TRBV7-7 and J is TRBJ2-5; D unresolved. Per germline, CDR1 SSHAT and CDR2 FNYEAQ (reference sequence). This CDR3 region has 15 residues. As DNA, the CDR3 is TGTGCTAGCAGCTCCGGGCCCCCGAGCAGAGAGACCCAGTACTTC. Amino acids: CASSSGPPSRETQYF.

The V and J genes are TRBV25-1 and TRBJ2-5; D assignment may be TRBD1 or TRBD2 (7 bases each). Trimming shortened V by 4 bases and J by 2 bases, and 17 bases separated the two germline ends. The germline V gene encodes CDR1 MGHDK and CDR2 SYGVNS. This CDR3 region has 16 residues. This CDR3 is CASSVGRGPSQETQYF. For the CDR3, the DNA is TGTGCCAGCAGTGTTGGGAGGGGGCCATCGCAAGAGACCCAGTACTTC.

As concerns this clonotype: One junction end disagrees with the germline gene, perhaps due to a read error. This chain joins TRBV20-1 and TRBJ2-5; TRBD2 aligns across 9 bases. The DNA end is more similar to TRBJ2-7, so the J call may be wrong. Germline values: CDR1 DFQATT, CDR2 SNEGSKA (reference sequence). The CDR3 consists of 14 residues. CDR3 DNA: TGCAATGCTAGGCGGCTAGCGGGACGCTACGAGCAGTACTTC. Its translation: CNARRLAGRYEQYF.

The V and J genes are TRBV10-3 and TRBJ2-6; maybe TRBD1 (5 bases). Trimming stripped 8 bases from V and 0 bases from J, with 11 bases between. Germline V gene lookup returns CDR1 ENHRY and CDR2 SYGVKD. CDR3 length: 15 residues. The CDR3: CAIGQTLSGANVLTF. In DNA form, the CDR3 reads TGTGCCATCGGACAAACCCTCTCTGGGGCCAACGTCCTGACTTTC.

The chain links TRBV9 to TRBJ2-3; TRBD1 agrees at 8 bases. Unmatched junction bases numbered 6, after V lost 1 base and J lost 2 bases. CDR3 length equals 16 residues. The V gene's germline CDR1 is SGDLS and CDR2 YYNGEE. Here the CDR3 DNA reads TGTGCCAGCAGCGTATTCGGGACAGGAAACACAGATACGCAGTATTTT. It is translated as CASSVFGTGNTDTQYF.

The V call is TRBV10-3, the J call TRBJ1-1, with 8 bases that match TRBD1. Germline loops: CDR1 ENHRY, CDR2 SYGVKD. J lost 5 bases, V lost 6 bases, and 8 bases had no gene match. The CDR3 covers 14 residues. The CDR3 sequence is CAIRPQGGETEAFF. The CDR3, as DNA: TGTGCCATCAGACCACAGGGGGGTGAGACTGAAGCTTTCTTT.

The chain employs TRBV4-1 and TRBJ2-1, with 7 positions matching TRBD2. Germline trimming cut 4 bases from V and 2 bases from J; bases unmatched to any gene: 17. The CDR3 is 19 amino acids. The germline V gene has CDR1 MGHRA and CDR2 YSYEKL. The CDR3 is CASSPAASPTGTTYNEQFF. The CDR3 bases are TGCGCCAGCAGCCCAGCAGCCAGCCCAACCGGGACTACCTACAATGAGCAGTTCTTC.

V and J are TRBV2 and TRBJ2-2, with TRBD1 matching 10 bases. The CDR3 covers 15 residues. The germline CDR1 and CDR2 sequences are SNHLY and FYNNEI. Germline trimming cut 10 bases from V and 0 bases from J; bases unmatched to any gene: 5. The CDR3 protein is CANLGQGPNTGELFF. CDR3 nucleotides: TGTGCCAACTTGGGACAGGGGCCGAACACCGGGGAGCTGTTTTTT.